These 3 T cell receptor beta chains originate from one sample sequenced in a study of T cell changes during pregnancy in multiple sclerosis. Libraries were prepared by immunoSEQ multiplex PCR; TCRdb keeps only in-frame clonotypes and omits some of them. In the table there are about 59,000 clones, about 93% of which are singletons. The sequenced sample was CD8+ T cells from peripheral blood mononuclear cells, obtained in the third trimester of pregnancy. These TCRs come from a female donor with multiple sclerosis, enrolled in a pregnancy study.

This chain joins TRBV27 and TRBJ2-7; 8 nucleotides match TRBD1. With 5 bases clipped from V and 5 bases from J, the junction kept 5 bases outside the gene matches. This CDR3 contains 13 residues. Germline loops: CDR1 MNHEY, CDR2 SMNVEV (reference sequence). The CDR3 sequence: CASSMDRVNEQYF. CDR3 in DNA: TGTGCCAGCAGTATGGACAGGGTAAACGAGCAGTACTTC.

V usage is TRBV4-1 and J usage is TRBJ2-5; the match to TRBD2 covers 7 bases. The J call may be wrong; the DNA end is better matched by TRBJ2-7. Germline CDR1 is MGHRA and CDR2 is YSYEKL. The CDR3 contains 15 residues. The CDR3 sequence is CASSQDPGTNYEQYF. CDR3 sequence (DNA): TGCGCCAGCAGCCAAGATCCCGGGACTAACTACGAGCAGTACTTC.

The CDR3 sequence is CASSFEGGGQYTEAFF. As DNA, the CDR3 is TGTGCCAGCAGTTTTGAGGGAGGGGGGCAATACACTGAAGCTTTCTTT. This rearrangement joins TRBV28 to TRBJ1-1; D possibly corresponds to TRBD1 (6 bases). Germline CDR1 and CDR2: MDHEN and SYDVKM. V was clipped by 3 bases and J by 3 bases, with 17 bases between them. The CDR3 sequence is 16 residues long.